This is a list of T cell receptor beta chains from one sample in a study of cytomegalovirus exposure and HLA in healthy donors. Method: immunoSEQ multiplex PCR; TCRdb's copy keeps in-frame clones and lacks some. The sample lists around 200,000 clones; 65% to 90% were seen once. What was sequenced was PBMCs. These receptors all come from a man aged 35 to 55 in good health and CMV-seropositive. Both conserved end residues are part of each CDR3. The order of the fields is V gene, D gene, clone size, J gene, CDR3 protein, CDR3 DNA. The D gene is left open where the match is weak. Size is omitted from some rows. Given values are once, few, many or a class for expanded clones.

>TRBV6-5|-|-|TRBJ1-2
CASSLVPEADGYTF
TGTGCCAGCAGTCTCGTACCGGAGGCGGATGGCTACACCTTC
>TRBV6-5|-|few|TRBJ1-2
CASSQAISDYGYTF
TGTGCCAGCAGCCAGGCTATCTCGGACTATGGCTACACCTTC
>TRBV28|TRBD1|-|TRBJ1-2
CASSQGQAYTF
TGTGCCAGCAGTCAGGGACAGGCCTACACCTTC
>TRBV4-3|TRBD1|-|TRBJ2-7
CASSQWDRPSEDSYEQYF
TGCGCCAGCAGCCAATGGGACAGGCCCAGCGAAGACTCCTACGAGCAGTACTTC
>TRBV7-9|TRBD1|-|TRBJ1-2
CASSPSGSRGLGYTF
TGTGCCAGCAGCCCCTCGGGGAGCAGGGGGCTTGGCTACACCTTC
>TRBV4-3|-|-|TRBJ2-7
CASSQALAGSYEQYF
TGCGCCAGCAGCCAAGCACTTGCAGGGTCCTACGAGCAGTACTTC
>TRBV30|TRBD1|-|TRBJ2-3
CAWSDKDRVTDTQYF
TGTGCCTGGAGTGATAAGGACAGGGTGACAGATACGCAGTATTTT
>TRBV5-6|TRBD1|-|TRBJ1-4
CASSLVGQGDEKLFF
TGTGCCAGCAGCTTGGTGGGACAGGGGGATGAAAAACTGTTTTTT
>TRBV13|TRBD2|-|TRBJ2-3
CASSFRPLAGGDTQYF
TGTGCCAGCAGCTTCCGGCCTCTAGCGGGAGGAGATACGCAGTATTTT
>TRBV30|-|-|TRBJ2-7
CAWSVRGRANEQYF
TGTGCCTGGAGTGTACGGGGGAGAGCTAACGAGCAGTACTTC
>TRBV30|TRBD1|-|TRBJ2-1
CAWRRDRVSFSYNEQFF
TGTGCCTGGAGACGGGACAGGGTTAGTTTTTCCTACAATGAGCAGTTCTTC
>TRBV6-6|TRBD2|-|TRBJ2-2
CASRTPPAGEPGELFF
TGTGCCAGCAGAACCCCTCCAGCGGGGGAGCCCGGGGAGCTGTTTTTT
>TRBV29-1|TRBD1|-|TRBJ2-3
CSVEGGQGSTDTQYF
TGCAGCGTTGAAGGGGGACAGGGCAGCACAGATACGCAGTATTTT
>TRBV15|TRBD1|-|TRBJ1-2
CATSRGTGAGGYTF
TGTGCCACCAGCAGGGGGACAGGGGCAGGGGGCTACACCTTC
>TRBV19|TRBD2|-|TRBJ2-1
CASSIVGGGEQFF
TGTGCCAGTAGTATAGTAGGCGGGGGTGAGCAGTTCTTC
>TRBV6-5|TRBD1|few|TRBJ1-5
CASSSDRGGNQPQHF
TGTGCCAGCAGTTCTGACAGGGGTGGGAATCAGCCCCAGCATTTT
>TRBV11-2|-|-|TRBJ2-7
CASSLGRGRDYEQYF
TGTGCCAGCAGCTTAGGACGGGGTCGCGACTACGAGCAGTACTTC
>TRBV7-2|TRBD1|-|TRBJ2-7
CASSRGDRAYEQYF
TGTGCCAGCAGCAGGGGAGACAGGGCTTACGAGCAGTACTTC
>TRBV30|-|-|TRBJ1-1
CAWNERVGNTEAFF
TGTGCCTGGAACGAGAGGGTGGGGAACACTGAAGCTTTCTTT
>TRBV9|TRBD2|-|TRBJ2-5
CASSVVGLAGETQYF
TGTGCCAGCAGCGTTGTAGGACTAGCGGGGGAGACCCAGTACTTC
>TRBV9|TRBD2|-|TRBJ2-1
CASSVGSGGQGYNEQFF
TGTGCCAGCAGCGTAGGGAGCGGGGGCCAGGGGTACAATGAGCAGTTCTTC
>TRBV7-9|TRBD2|few|TRBJ2-7
CASSPIAGTIYEQYF
TGTGCCAGCAGCCCTATAGCGGGGACGATCTACGAGCAGTACTTC
>TRBV9|TRBD1|-|TRBJ2-5
CASSVGGQGVQETQYF
TGTGCCAGCAGCGTAGGAGGACAGGGGGTCCAAGAGACCCAGTACTTC
>TRBV7-6|-|once|TRBJ2-7
CASSKGHPYEQYF
TGTGCCAGCAGCAAAGGACACCCTTACGAGCAGTACTTC
>TRBV2|-|-|TRBJ2-1
CASTGAQPGREQFF
TGTGCCAGCACAGGGGCCCAGCCGGGACGGGAGCAGTTCTTC
>TRBV4-1|TRBD1|few|TRBJ2-1
CASSRDRGYNEQFF
TGCGCCAGCAGCCGGGACAGGGGTTACAATGAGCAGTTCTTC
>TRBV19|TRBD1|-|TRBJ2-7
CASSMGQRYYEQYF
TGTGCCAGTAGTATGGGACAGCGCTACTACGAGCAGTACTTC
>TRBV6-5|-|-|TRBJ2-7
CASSYSGGNYEQYF
TGTGCCAGCAGTTACTCTGGGGGGAACTACGAGCAGTACTTC
>TRBV7-6|TRBD1|-|TRBJ1-1
CASSFGQAFSNTEAFF
TGTGCCAGCAGCTTCGGACAGGCGTTTTCGAACACTGAAGCTTTCTTT
>TRBV6-6|TRBD1|-|TRBJ2-3
CASSYDRAASTDTQYF
TGTGCCAGCAGCTACGACAGGGCTGCTAGCACAGATACGCAGTATTTT
>TRBV11-2|-|few|TRBJ2-2
CASSPSGTGELFF
TGTGCCAGCAGCCCTAGTGGCACCGGGGAGCTGTTTTTT
>TRBV7-2|-|-|TRBJ2-7
CASSLSVPYEQYF
TGTGCCAGCAGCCTCAGTGTTCCCTACGAGCAGTACTTC
>TRBV19|TRBD1|-|TRBJ2-7
CASQPGQGSGEQYF
TGTGCCAGCCAACCGGGACAGGGGAGCGGCGAGCAGTACTTC
>TRBV10-3|-|once|TRBJ1-1
CAISARQNTEAFF
TGTGCCATCTCGGCCAGACAGAACACTGAAGCTTTCTTT
>TRBV7-3|TRBD1|few|TRBJ1-1
CASRRGQGSGEAFF
TGTGCCAGCAGACGCGGACAGGGTTCGGGAGAAGCTTTCTTT
>TRBV7-9|TRBD2|-|TRBJ2-3
CASSARGLAGQTDTQYF
TGTGCCAGCAGCGCCCGCGGACTAGCGGGGCAAACAGATACGCAGTATTTT
>TRBV7-8|TRBD1|-|TRBJ2-7
CASSTRQGGYEQYF
TGTGCCAGCAGCACAAGACAGGGCGGTTACGAGCAGTACTTC
>TRBV19|-|-|TRBJ1-5
CASSDARAFQPQHF
TGTGCCAGTAGTGATGCCAGGGCGTTTCAGCCCCAGCATTTT
>TRBV2|TRBD2|few|TRBJ2-1
CASRTSGGDTKPNEQFF
TGTGCCAGCAGGACTAGCGGGGGCGACACCAAGCCCAATGAGCAGTTCTTC
>TRBV19|TRBD2|-|TRBJ2-3
CASSTTSGWGTDTQYF
TGTGCCAGTAGTACGACTAGCGGTTGGGGCACAGATACGCAGTATTTT
>TRBV18|-|-|TRBJ2-5
CASSADTPAQYF
TGTGCCAGCTCTGCGGACACCCCCGCCCAGTACTTC
>TRBV18|-|-|TRBJ2-2
CASSPTGELFF
TGTGCCAGCTCCCCTACCGGGGAGCTGTTTTTT
>TRBV27|-|-|TRBJ2-7
CASSSANLVEQYF
TGTGCCAGCAGTTCCGCGAACCTTGTTGAGCAGTACTTC
>TRBV19|-|-|TRBJ1-5
CASRASNNQPQHF
TGTGCCAGCAGGGCCAGCAACAATCAGCCCCAGCATTTT
>TRBV19|TRBD1|few|TRBJ1-5
CASSTTGGGQPQHF
TGTGCCAGTAGTACAACAGGGGGCGGTCAGCCCCAGCATTTT
>TRBV28|-|few|TRBJ1-5
CASRAGMEQPQHF
TGTGCCAGCAGAGCAGGGATGGAGCAGCCCCAGCATTTT
>TRBV27|TRBD1|-|TRBJ1-5
CASSSPGQGLHQPQHF
TGTGCCAGCAGTTCCCCGGGACAGGGGTTACATCAGCCCCAGCATTTT
>TRBV25-1|TRBD2|few|TRBJ2-5
CASSLASGVGTQYF
TGTGCCAGCAGTCTAGCTAGCGGGGTTGGAACCCAGTACTTC